Below are 19 T cell receptor beta chains sequenced from a single sample in a study of T cell responses to AZD1222 COVID-19 vaccine. Measured with immunoSEQ multiplex PCR; TCRdb has only the in-frame clones, and not every one. The sample lists 150,000 or so clones, 89% occurring once. The starting material was peripheral blood, obtained on day 0 of AZD1222 vaccination. The receptor source for this set is an adult in good health.

The chain recombines TRBV10-1 with TRBJ1-4; no clear D. Germline-derived CDR1 and CDR2 are WNHNN and SYGVQD (reference sequence). The V end lost 6 bases, the J end lost 5 bases, and 10 bases lay between the germline ends. This CDR3 has 13 amino acids. The CDR3 is CASSSGFNEKLFF. CDR3 DNA: TGCGCCAGCAGCTCCGGGTTCAATGAAAAACTGTTTTTT.

The chain is built from TRBV5-6 and TRBJ2-1; D is unclear. The germline CDR1 and CDR2 sequences are SGHDT and YYEEEE. Trimming left V 4 bases short and J 4 bases short, with 9 bases between. There are 13 residues in the CDR3. CDR3 protein: CASSMGRYNEQFF. Here the CDR3 DNA reads TGTGCCAGCAGCATGGGCCGATACAATGAGCAGTTCTTC.

CDR3 sequence (DNA): TGTGCCAGCAGTTCGGGGTATGGCTACACCTTC. It encodes CASSSGYGYTF. V gene TRBV6-2 or TRBV6-3 combines with J gene TRBJ1-2; D gene ambiguous. The length of the CDR3 is 11 residues. The V and J ends lost 4 bases and 5 bases respectively, with 5 bases between them. Germline V gene lookup returns CDR1 MNHEY and CDR2 SVGEGT.

In nucleotides, the CDR3 is TGTGCCAGTAGTATAGCGGGGTATCAAAGCACAGATACGCAGTATTTT. Translating it yields CASSIAGYQSTDTQYF. This sequence joins TRBV19 and TRBJ2-3; TRBD2 might be the D (5 bases). CDR1 and CDR2 from the germline V gene are LNHDA and SQIVND (reference sequence). V dropped 1 base and J dropped 0 bases, with 11 bases sitting between them. The CDR3 is made up of 16 amino acids.

The chain recombines TRBV9 with TRBJ1-3, with 8 bases identical to TRBD1. Germline CDR1 SGDLS, CDR2 YYNGEE. V dropped 1 base and J dropped 4; count of bases not matched to a gene: 13. This CDR3 spans 18 amino acids. The CDR3 loop reads CASSVTTAGGAGGNTIYF. Written as DNA, the CDR3 is TGTGCCAGCAGCGTAACGACAGCAGGGGGCGCGGGAGGAAACACCATATATTTT.

The chain uses TRBV9 and TRBJ1-2; TRBD1 is a possible D gene (5 bases). Germline V gene sequence: CDR1 SGDLS, CDR2 YYNGEE. This CDR3 region has 15 residues. V was clipped by 4 bases and J by 7 bases, with 20 bases between them. CDR3 in DNA: TGTGCCAGCAGCCCGGGGGACCCTACGGTCGGTGGCTACACCTTC. Its translation: CASSPGDPTVGGYTF.

The J gene is TRBJ1-1, the V gene TRBV28; D gene ambiguous. The ends were cut back, 6 bases at V and 1 base at J, with 6 bases in the middle. This CDR3 is built from 12 residues. Germline V gene lookup returns CDR1 MDHEN and CDR2 SYDVKM. CDR3 bases: TGTGCCAGCAGGTCCCCGAACACTGAAGCTTTCTTT. It is translated as CASRSPNTEAFF.

The rearrangement joins TRBV4-2 to TRBJ2-5; a possible D gene is TRBD2 (6 bases). CDR3 length equals 15 residues. Germline V gene sequence: CDR1 LGHNA, CDR2 YNFKEQ. V was pared by 4 bases and J by 5 bases, with 17 bases between. The CDR3: CASSRGNGRSETQYF. CDR3 DNA sequence: TGTGCCAGCAGCCGGGGGAACGGGAGATCGGAGACCCAGTACTTC.

The chain carries TRBV7-2 and TRBJ1-3; no clear D gene. The V end was cut by 5 bases, the J end by 0 bases, with 14 bases between. This CDR3 has 16 residues. Germline V gene data show CDR1 as SGHTA and CDR2 as FQGNSA. The CDR3 nucleotides read TGTGCCAGCAGCCCACGGCGAGCACCCTCTGGAAACACCATATATTTT. Amino acids: CASSPRRAPSGNTIYF.

This clone occurred a few times. The gene calls are TRBV11-2 and TRBJ2-7, with a weak D call TRBD1 (5 bases). This CDR3 region has 16 residues. The V gene lost 5 bases and the J gene lost 2 bases, with 19 bases spanning the gap. Per the germline V gene, CDR1 is SGHAT and CDR2 is FQNNGV. The CDR3 coding sequence is TGTGCCAGCAGCAGAAAAGAGACAGAACCTCCCTACGAGCAGTACTTC. Translated, it gives CASSRKETEPPYEQYF.

The V gene is TRBV24-1, the J gene TRBJ2-1; tentatively, D is TRBD2 (5 bases). V was pared by 0 bases and J by 7 bases, with 12 bases between. Germline values: CDR1 KGHDR, CDR2 SFDVKD. The CDR3 has 15 amino acids. The CDR3 DNA sequence: TGTGCCACCAGTGATTTGCAGCGCGGGTCTAATGAGCAGTTCTTC. This encodes CATSDLQRGSNEQFF.

V gene TRBV12-3 or TRBV12-4 combines with J gene TRBJ1-2, with a possible D match to TRBD1 (5 bases). Trimming removed 0 bases at V and 8 bases at J, with 10 bases between. The CDR3 totals 13 residues. The DNA of the CDR3 is TGTGCCAGCAGTTTAGCGCTTAACAGGGGCTACACCTTC. This gives the protein CASSLALNRGYTF.

The chain links TRBV6-4 to TRBJ1-3; no clear D. This CDR3 is 11 amino acids long. Germline CDR1 is MRHNA and CDR2 is SNTAGT. The V and J ends lost 10 bases and 9 bases respectively, with 13 bases between them. In nucleotides, the CDR3 is TGTGCCAACCCCCCGGCCGGCACCATATATTTT. This sequence encodes CANPPAGTIYF.

The genes are TRBV6-5 and TRBJ2-7, with 12 bases aligning to TRBD2. The CDR3 extends over 15 amino acids. Looked up from germline, CDR1 is MNHEY and CDR2 is SVGAGI. J lost 7 bases, V lost 0 bases, and 4 bases had no gene match. CDR3: CASSYSLAGGGEQYF. CDR3 DNA sequence: TGTGCCAGCAGTTACTCTCTAGCGGGAGGGGGGGAGCAGTACTTC.

This clone was recorded only once. J is TRBJ2-7 and V is TRBV6-6; D might be TRBD1 (5 bases). Trimming cost V 2 bases and J 5 bases, with 13 bases left between them. This CDR3 has 14 amino acids. Germline CDR1 is MNHNY and CDR2 is SVGAGI (reference sequence). CDR3 protein: CASSYGRGLDEQYF. For the CDR3, the DNA is TGTGCCAGCAGTTACGGTAGGGGCCTCGACGAGCAGTACTTC.

The chain couples TRBV4-3 to TRBJ1-2, with a possible D match to TRBD1 (5 bases). Per the germline V gene, CDR1 is LGHNA and CDR2 is YSLEER. V lost 1 base, J lost 4 bases, and 10 bases lay in between. This CDR3 comprises 14 residues. Here the CDR3 reads CASSQGPGPYGYTF. CDR3 coding DNA: TGCGCCAGCAGCCAAGGACCAGGGCCCTATGGCTACACCTTC.

The V gene is TRBV20-1, the J gene TRBJ2-1; no clear D. The CDR3 is 10 residues long. V shed 5 bases and J shed 8 bases, with 7 bases lying between them. The germline V gene encodes CDR1 DFQATT and CDR2 SNEGSKA (reference sequence). The CDR3 coding sequence is TGCAGTGCTCTGTACCATGAGCAGTTCTTC. Its protein product is CSALYHEQFF.

The chain is built from TRBV12-3 or TRBV12-4 and TRBJ2-1, with TRBD1 as a possible D gene (6 bases). This CDR3 has 13 amino acids. V dropped 2 bases and J dropped 13 bases, with 15 bases sitting between them. CDR3: CASSLMGAPFQFF. DNA for the CDR3: TGTGCCAGCAGTTTAATGGGGGCGCCGTTTCAGTTCTTC.

The chain employs TRBV7-2 and TRBJ1-4, with D possibly TRBD1 on 6 matching bases. This CDR3 spans 15 amino acids. Germline loops: CDR1 SGHTA, CDR2 FQGNSA. The ends were cut back, 1 base at V and 2 bases at J, with 8 bases in the middle. The CDR3 DNA reads as TGTGCCAGCAGCTTAGACAGGGTGACTAATGAAAAACTGTTTTTT. Its protein is CASSLDRVTNEKLFF.